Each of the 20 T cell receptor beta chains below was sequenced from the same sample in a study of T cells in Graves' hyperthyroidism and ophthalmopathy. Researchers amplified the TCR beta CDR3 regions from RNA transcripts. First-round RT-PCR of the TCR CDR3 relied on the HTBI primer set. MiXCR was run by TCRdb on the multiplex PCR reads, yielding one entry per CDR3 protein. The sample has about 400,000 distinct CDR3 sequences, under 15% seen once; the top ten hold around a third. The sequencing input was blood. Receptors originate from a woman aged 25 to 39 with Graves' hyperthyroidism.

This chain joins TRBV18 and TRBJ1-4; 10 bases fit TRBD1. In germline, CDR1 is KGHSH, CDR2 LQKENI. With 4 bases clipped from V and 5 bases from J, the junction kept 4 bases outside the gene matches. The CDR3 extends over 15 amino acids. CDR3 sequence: CASSRDRGRNEKLFF. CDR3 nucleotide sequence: TGTGCCAGCTCACGAGACAGGGGGCGAAATGAAAAACTGTTTTTT.

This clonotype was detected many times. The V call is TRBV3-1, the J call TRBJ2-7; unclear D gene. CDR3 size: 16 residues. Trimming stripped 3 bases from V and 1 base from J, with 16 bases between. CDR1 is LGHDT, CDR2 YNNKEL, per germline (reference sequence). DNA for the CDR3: TGTGCCAGCAGCCACCCCCTGGCGGACGATTCCTACGAGCAGTACTTC. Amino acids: CASSHPLADDSYEQYF.

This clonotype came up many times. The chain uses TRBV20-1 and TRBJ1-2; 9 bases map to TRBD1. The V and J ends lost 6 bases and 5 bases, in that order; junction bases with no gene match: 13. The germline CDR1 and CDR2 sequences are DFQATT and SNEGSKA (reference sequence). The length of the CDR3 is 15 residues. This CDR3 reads CSATTSGQGTYGYTF. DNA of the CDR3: TGCAGTGCAACGACCTCGGGACAGGGAACTTATGGCTACACCTTC.

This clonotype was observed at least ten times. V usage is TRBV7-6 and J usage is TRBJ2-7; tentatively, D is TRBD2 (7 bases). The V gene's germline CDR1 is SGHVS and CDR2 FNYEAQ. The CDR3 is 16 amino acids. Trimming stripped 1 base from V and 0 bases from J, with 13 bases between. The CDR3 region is CASSLEAGASSYEQYF. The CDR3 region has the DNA TGTGCCAGCAGCTTAGAGGCGGGGGCCTCCTCCTACGAGCAGTACTTC.

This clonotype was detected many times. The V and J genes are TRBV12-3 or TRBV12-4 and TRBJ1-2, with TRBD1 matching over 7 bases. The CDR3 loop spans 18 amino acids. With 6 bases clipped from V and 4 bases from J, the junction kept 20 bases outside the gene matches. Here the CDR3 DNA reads TGTGCCAGCAGCCCAAGCGCCTCCGGGACAGCGAATCGCTATGGCTACACCTTC. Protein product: CASSPSASGTANRYGYTF.

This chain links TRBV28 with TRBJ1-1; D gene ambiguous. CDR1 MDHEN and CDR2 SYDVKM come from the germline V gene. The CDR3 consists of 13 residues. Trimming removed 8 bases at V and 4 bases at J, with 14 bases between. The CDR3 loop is CASLYILGTEAFF. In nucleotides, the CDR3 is TGTGCCAGCCTATATATCCTGGGCACTGAAGCTTTCTTT. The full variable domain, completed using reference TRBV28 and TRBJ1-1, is DVKVTQSSRYLVKRTGEKVFLECVQDMDHENMFWYRQDPGLGLRLIYFSYDVKMKEKGDIPEGYSVSREKKERFSLILESASTNQTSMYLCASLYILGTEAFFGQGTRLTVV.

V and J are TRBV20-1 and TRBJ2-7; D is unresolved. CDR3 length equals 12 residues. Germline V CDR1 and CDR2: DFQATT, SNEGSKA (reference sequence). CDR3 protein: CSPRPSSYEQYF. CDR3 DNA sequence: TGCAGCCCACGGCCATCATCATACGAGCAGTACTTC.

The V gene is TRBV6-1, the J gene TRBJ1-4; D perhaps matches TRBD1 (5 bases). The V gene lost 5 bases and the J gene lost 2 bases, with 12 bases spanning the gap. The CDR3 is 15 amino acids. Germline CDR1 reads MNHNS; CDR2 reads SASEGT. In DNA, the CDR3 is TGTGCCAGCAGTAACCCAGGGAGCACTAATGAAAAACTGTTTTTT. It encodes CASSNPGSTNEKLFF.

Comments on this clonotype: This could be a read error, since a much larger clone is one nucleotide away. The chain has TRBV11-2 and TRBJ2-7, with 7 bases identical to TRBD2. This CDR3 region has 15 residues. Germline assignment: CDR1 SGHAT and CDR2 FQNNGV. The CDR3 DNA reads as TGTGCCAGCATCTTAGATCTCGGGGGGTCCCACGAGCAGTACTTC. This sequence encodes CASILDLGGSHEQYF.

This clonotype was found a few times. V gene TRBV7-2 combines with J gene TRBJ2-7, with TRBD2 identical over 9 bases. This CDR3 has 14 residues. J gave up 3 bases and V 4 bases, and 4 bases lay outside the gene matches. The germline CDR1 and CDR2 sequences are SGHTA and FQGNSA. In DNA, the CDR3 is TGTGCCAGCAGCTGGGGCGGGGGGGACTACGAGCAGTACTTC. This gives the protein CASSWGGGDYEQYF.

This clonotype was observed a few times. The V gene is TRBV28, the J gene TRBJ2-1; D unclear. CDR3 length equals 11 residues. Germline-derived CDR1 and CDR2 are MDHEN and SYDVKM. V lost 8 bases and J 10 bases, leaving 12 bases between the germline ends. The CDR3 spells CASLRGYEQFF. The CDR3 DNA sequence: TGTGCCAGCCTCCGTGGGTACGAGCAGTTCTTC.

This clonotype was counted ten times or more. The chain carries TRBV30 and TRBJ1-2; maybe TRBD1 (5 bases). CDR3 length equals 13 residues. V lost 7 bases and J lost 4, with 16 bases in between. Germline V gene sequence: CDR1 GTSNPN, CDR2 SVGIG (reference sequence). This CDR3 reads CALNPTVGYGYTF. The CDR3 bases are TGTGCCTTGAATCCGACAGTCGGCTATGGCTACACCTTC.

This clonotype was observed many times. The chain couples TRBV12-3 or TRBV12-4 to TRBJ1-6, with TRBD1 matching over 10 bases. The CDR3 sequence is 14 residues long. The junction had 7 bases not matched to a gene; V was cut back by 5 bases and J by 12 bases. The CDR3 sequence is CASSETGGNVPLHF. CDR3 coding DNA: TGTGCCAGCAGTGAGACAGGGGGCAATGTACCCCTCCACTTT.

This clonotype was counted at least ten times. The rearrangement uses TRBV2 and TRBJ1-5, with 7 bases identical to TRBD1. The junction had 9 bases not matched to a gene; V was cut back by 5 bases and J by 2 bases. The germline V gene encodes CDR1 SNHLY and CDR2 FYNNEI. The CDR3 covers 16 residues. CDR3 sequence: CASSPRTGIGNQPQHF. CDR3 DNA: TGTGCCAGCAGTCCACGGACAGGCATCGGCAATCAGCCCCAGCATTTT.

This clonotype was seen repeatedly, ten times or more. The CDR3 here is CASSEGGQVQETQYF. CDR3 sequence (DNA): TGTGCCAGCAGTGAAGGAGGGCAGGTTCAAGAGACCCAGTACTTC. V is TRBV6-1 and J is TRBJ2-5, with D perhaps matching TRBD2 (5 bases). CDR3 length: 15 residues. Germline CDR1 MNHNS, CDR2 SASEGT. Trimming stripped 1 base from V and 2 bases from J, with 11 bases between.

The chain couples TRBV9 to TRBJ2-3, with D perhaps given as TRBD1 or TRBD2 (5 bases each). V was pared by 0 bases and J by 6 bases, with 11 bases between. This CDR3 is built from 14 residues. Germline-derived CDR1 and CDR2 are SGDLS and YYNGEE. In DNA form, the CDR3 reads TGTGCCAGCAGCGTAGAACCCGGGGCCGATACGCAGTATTTT. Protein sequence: CASSVEPGADTQYF.

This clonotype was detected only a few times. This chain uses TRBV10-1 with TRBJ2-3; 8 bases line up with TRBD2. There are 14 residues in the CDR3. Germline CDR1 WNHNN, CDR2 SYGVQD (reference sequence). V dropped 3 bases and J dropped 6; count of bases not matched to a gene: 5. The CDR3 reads CASSDPKRGDTQYF. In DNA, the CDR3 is TGCGCCAGCAGTGATCCTAAGCGGGGGGATACGCAGTATTTT.

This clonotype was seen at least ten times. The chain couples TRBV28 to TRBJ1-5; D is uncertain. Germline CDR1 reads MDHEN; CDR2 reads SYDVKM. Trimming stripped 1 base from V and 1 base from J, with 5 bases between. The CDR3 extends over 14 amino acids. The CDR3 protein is CASSLLYSNQPQHF. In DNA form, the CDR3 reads TGTGCCAGCAGTTTATTGTACAGCAATCAGCCCCAGCATTTT.

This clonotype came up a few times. Here the CDR3 DNA reads TGCGCCAGCAGCCAAGTCATAGGGCGCACTGAAGCTTTCTTT. This encodes CASSQVIGRTEAFF. V gene TRBV4-1 combines with J gene TRBJ1-1; D unclear. The CDR3 sequence is 14 residues long. Per germline, CDR1 MGHRA and CDR2 YSYEKL. V lost 1 base and J 4 bases, leaving 10 bases between the germline ends.

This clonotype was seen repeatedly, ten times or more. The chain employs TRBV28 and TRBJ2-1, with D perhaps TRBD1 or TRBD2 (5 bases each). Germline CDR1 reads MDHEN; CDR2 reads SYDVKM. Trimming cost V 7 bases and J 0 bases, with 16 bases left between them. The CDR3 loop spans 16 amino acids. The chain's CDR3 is CASTVGTTRSYNEQFF. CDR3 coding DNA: TGTGCCAGCACAGTAGGGACCACTCGCTCCTACAATGAGCAGTTCTTC.